The clone carrying this TCR beta chain has a count of ten or more. TCRdb reanalysed the multiplex PCR reads using MiXCR and keeps one entry per CDR3 protein. The data show around 130,000 distinct CDR3 sequences, nearly 20% seen once. Axillary draining lymph nodes of breast cancer patients supplied the node samples. Looked up from germline, CDR1 is PRHDT and CDR2 is FYEKMQ (reference sequence). The CDR3 is 14 amino acids. V lost 3 bases and J lost 6; bases outside the gene matches: 5. The data originate from a study of breast tumors, draining lymph nodes, adjacent tissues. The sequencing sample was made of axillary lymph node tissue. The chain employs TRBV13 and TRBJ1-5; TRBD1 agrees at 7 bases. The clonotype originates from a female donor with breast cancer. Some clones in this sample may be carry-over from other donors' samples. The CDR3 sequence is CASSLRGQGQPQHF. In nucleotides, the CDR3 is TGTGCCAGCAGCTTGAGGGGGCAAGGTCAGCCCCAGCATTTT. The full variable domain, completed using reference TRBV13 and TRBJ1-5, is AAGVIQSPRHLIKEKRETATLKCYPIPRHDTVYWYQQGPGQDPQFLISFYEKMQSDKGSIPDRFSAQQFSDYHSELNMSSLELGDSALYFCASSLRGQGQPQHFGDGTRLSIL.